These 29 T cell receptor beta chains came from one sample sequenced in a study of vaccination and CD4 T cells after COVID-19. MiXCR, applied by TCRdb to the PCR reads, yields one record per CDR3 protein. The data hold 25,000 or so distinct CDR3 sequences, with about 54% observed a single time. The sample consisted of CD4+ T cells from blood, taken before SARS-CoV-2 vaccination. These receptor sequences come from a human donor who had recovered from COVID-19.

The CDR3 DNA reads TGTGCCAGTAGTATGCGACGCGGGACCTCCTACGAGCAGTACTTC. Translating it yields CASSMRRGTSYEQYF. The rearrangement uses TRBV19 and TRBJ2-7, with a weak D call TRBD2 (6 bases). This CDR3 is built from 15 residues. Trimming left V 3 bases short and J 0 bases short, with 12 bases between. Germline loops: CDR1 LNHDA, CDR2 SQIVND (reference sequence).

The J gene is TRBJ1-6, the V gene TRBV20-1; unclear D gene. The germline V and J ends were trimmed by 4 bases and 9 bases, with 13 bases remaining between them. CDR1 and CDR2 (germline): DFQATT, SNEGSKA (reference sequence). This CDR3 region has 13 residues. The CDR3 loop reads CSATTGPASPLHF. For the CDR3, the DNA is TGCAGTGCTACCACCGGGCCCGCTTCACCCCTCCACTTT.

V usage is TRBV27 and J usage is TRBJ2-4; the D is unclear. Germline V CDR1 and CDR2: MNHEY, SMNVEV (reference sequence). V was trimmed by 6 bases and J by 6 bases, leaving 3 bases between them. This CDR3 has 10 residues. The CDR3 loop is CASSRNIQYF. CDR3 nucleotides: TGTGCCAGCAGCAGAAACATTCAGTACTTC.

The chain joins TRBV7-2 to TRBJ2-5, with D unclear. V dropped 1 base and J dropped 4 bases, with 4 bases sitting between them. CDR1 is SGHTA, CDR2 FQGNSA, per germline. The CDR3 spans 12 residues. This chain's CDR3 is CASSLGPETQYF. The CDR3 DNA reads TGTGCCAGCAGCTTAGGTCCAGAGACCCAGTACTTC.

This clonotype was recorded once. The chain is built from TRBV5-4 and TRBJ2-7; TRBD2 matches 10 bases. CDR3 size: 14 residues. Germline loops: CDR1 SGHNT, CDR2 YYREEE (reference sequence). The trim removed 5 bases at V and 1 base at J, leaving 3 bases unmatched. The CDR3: CASRVAGGSYEQYF. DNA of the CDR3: TGTGCCAGCAGAGTAGCGGGGGGTTCCTACGAGCAGTACTTC.

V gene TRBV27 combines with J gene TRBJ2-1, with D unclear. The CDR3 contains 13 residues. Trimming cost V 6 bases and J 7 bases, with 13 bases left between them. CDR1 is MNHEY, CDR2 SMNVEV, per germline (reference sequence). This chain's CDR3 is CASSSLGWNEQFF. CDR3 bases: TGTGCCAGCAGCTCCTTGGGCTGGAATGAGCAGTTCTTC.

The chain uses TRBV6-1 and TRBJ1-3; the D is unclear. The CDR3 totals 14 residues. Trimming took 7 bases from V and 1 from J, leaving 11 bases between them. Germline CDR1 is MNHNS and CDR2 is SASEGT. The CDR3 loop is CASTDRTSGNTIYF. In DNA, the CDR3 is TGTGCCAGCACTGATAGGACTTCTGGAAACACCATATATTTT.

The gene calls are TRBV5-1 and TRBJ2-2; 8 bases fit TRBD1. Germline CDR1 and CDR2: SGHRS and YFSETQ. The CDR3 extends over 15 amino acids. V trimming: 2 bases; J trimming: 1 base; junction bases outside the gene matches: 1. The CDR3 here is CASSFGQGNTGELFF. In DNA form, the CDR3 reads TGCGCCAGCAGCTTCGGACAGGGGAACACCGGGGAGCTGTTTTTT.

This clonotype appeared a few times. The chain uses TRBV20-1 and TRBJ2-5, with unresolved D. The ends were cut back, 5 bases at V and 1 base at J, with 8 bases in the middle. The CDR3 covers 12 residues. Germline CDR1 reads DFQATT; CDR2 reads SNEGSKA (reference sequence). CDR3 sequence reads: CSAEVVQETQYF. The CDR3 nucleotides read TGCAGTGCTGAGGTAGTCCAAGAGACCCAGTACTTC.

The CDR3 loop is CASSLSTGGGVLSNQPQHF. The CDR3 coding sequence is TGTGCCAGCAGTTTATCGACAGGGGGGGGCGTCCTTAGCAATCAGCCCCAGCATTTT. The J gene is TRBJ1-5, the V gene TRBV28, with 9 bases lining up with TRBD1. Germline trimming cut 1 base from V and 0 bases from J; bases unmatched to any gene: 10. The CDR3 runs to 19 residues. Germline V gene data show CDR1 as MDHEN and CDR2 as SYDVKM. Filled out from reference TRBV28 and TRBJ1-5, the complete variable domain reads DVKVTQSSRYLVKRTGEKVFLECVQDMDHENMFWYRQDPGLGLRLIYFSYDVKMKEKGDIPEGYSVSREKKERFSLILESASTNQTSMYLCASSLSTGGGVLSNQPQHFGDGTRLSIL.

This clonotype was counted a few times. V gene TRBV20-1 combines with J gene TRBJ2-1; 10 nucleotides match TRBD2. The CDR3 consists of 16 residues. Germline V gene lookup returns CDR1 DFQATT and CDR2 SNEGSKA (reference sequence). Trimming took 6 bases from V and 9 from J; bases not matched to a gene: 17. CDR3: CSAPVSGTSVGGEQFF. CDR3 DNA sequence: TGCAGTGCCCCAGTATCAGGGACTAGCGTGGGGGGTGAGCAGTTCTTC.

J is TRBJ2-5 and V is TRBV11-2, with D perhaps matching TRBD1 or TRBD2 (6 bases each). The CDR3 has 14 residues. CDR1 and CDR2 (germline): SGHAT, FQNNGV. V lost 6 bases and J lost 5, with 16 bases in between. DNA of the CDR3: TGTGCCAGCAGTTACCCCGGGGGCTTCGAGACCCAGTACTTC. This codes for CASSYPGGFETQYF.

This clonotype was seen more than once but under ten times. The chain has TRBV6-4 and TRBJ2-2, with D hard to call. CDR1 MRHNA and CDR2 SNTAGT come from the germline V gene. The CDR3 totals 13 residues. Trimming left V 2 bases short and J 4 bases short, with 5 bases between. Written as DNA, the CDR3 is TGTGCCAGCAGTGACGTTTCCACCGGGGAGCTGTTTTTT. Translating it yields CASSDVSTGELFF.

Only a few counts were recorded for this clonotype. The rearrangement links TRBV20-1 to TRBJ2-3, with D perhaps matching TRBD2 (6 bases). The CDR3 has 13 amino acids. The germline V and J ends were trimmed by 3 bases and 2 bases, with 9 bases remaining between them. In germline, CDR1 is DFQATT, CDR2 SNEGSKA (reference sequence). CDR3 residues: CSASRGTTDTQYF. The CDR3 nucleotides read TGCAGTGCTAGCCGCGGGACCACAGATACGCAGTATTTT.

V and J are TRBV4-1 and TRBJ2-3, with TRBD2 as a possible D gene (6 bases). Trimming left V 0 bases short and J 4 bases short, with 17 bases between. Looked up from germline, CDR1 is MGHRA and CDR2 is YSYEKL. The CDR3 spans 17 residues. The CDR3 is CASSQEFPSRLADTQYF. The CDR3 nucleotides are TGCGCCAGCAGCCAAGAGTTTCCCTCTCGACTAGCAGATACGCAGTATTTT.

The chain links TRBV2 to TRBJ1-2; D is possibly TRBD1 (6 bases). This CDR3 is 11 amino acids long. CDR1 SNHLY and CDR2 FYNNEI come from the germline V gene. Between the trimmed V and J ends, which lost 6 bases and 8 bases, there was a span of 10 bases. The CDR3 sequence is CASSAGDGYTF. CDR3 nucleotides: TGTGCCAGCAGCGCAGGGGACGGCTACACCTTC.

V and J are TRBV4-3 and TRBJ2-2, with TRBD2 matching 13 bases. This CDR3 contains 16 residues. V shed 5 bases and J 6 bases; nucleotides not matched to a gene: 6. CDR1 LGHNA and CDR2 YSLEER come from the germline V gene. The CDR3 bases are TGCGCCAGCAGCGGAAGGACTAGCGGGAGCCCCGGGGAGCTGTTTTTT. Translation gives CASSGRTSGSPGELFF.

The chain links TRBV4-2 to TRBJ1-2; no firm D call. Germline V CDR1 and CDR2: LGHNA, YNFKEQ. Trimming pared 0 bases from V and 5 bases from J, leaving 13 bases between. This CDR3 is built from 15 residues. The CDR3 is CASSQDRRNHYGYTF. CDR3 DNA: TGTGCCAGCAGCCAAGATAGGAGGAACCATTATGGCTACACCTTC.

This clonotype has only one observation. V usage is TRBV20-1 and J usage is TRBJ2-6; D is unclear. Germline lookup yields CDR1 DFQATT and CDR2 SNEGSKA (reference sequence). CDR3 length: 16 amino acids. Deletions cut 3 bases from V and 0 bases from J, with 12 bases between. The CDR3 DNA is TGCAGTGCTAGTTTAGCTCAGCACTCTGGGGCCAACGTCCTGACTTTC. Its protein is CSASLAQHSGANVLTF.

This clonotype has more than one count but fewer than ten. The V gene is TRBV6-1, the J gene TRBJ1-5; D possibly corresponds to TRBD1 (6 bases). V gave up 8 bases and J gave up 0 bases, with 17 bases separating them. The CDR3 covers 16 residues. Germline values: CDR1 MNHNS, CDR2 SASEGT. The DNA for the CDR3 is TGTGCCAGCGAGAGGACAGAGACAATTAGCAATCAGCCCCAGCATTTT. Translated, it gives CASERTETISNQPQHF.

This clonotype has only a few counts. In DNA form, the CDR3 reads TGTGCCAGCAGTAGACAGCCGACTGAAGCTTTCTTT. This encodes CASSRQPTEAFF. This chain uses TRBV6-2 or TRBV6-3 with TRBJ1-1, with D tentatively TRBD1 (5 bases). Germline V gives CDR1 MNHEY, CDR2 SVGEGT. This CDR3 region has 12 residues. The V gene lost 5 bases and the J gene lost 5 bases, with 9 bases spanning the gap.

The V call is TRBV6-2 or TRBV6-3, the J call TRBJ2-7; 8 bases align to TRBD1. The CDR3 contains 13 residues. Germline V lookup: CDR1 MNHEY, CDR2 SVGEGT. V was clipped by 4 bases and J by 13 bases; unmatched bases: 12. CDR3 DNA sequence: TGTGCCAGCAGTTCCGCGGGACAGGAGCTTTCTTACTTC. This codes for CASSSAGQELSYF.

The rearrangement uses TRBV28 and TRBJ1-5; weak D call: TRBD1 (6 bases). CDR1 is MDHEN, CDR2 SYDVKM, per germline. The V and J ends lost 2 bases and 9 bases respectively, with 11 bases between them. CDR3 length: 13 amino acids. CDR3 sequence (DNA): TGTGCCAGCAGTTTAGGGGGCGAAGGGCCCCAGCATTTT. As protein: CASSLGGEGPQHF.

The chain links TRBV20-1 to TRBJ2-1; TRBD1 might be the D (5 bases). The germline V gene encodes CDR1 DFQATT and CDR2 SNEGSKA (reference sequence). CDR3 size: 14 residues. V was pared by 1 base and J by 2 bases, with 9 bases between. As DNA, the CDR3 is TGCAGTGCTAGAGCTCAGGGCGCCTACAATGAGCAGTTCTTC. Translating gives CSARAQGAYNEQFF.

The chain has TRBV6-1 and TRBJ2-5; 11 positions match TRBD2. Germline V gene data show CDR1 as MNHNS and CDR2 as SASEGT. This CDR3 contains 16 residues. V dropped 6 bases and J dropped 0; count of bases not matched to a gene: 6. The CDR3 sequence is CASRRLAGSYQETQYF. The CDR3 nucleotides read TGTGCCAGCAGACGACTAGCGGGATCGTACCAAGAGACCCAGTACTTC.

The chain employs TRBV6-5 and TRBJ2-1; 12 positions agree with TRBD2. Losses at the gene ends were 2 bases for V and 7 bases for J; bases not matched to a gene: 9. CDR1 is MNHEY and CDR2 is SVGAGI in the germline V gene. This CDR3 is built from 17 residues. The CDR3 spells CASSYTLTSGRFNEQFF. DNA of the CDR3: TGTGCCAGCAGTTACACCCTAACTAGCGGGAGGTTTAATGAGCAGTTCTTC.

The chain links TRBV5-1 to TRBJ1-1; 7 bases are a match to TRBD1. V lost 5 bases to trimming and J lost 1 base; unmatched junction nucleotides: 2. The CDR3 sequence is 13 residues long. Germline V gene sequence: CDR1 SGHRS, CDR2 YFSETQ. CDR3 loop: CASRRQGNTEAFF. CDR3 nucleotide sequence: TGCGCCAGCAGGCGACAGGGGAACACTGAAGCTTTCTTT. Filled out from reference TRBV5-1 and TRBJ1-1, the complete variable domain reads KAGVTQTPRYLIKTRGQQVTLSCSPISGHRSVSWYQQTPGQGLQFLFEYFSETQRNKGNFPGRFSGRQFSNSRSEMNVSTLELGDSALYLCASRRQGNTEAFFGQGTRLTVV.

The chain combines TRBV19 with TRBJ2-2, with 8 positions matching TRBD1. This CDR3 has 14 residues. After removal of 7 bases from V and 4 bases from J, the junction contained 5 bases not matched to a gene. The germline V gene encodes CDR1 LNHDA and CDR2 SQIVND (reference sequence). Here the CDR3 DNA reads TGTGCCAGTACCGCAGGACAGGGCACCGGGGAGCTGTTTTTT. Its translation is CASTAGQGTGELFF.

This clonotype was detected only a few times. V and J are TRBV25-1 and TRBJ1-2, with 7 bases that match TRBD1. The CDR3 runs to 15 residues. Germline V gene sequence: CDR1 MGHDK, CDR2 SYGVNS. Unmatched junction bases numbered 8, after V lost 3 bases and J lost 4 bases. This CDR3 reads CASSESRGTLYGYTF. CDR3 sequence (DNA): TGTGCCAGCAGTGAGTCCAGGGGGACCCTCTATGGCTACACCTTC.